Below are 18 T cell receptor beta chains sequenced from a single sample in a study of human T cells and chemical hapten exposure. From the RACE reads, TCRdb called clonotypes with MiXCR, one entry per CDR3 protein. Of about 85,000 distinct CDR3 sequences in the sample, roughly 11% were seen once. The time point denotes: patch test 2, 6 weeks after DPC sensitization. Treatment of the sample: therapeutic diphenylcyclopropenone sensitization with weekly scalp DPC. The sample consisted of whole blood, taken in connection with sensitization to the hapten diphenylcyclopropenone (DPC). The receptor set was obtained from a man between 18 and 29 years old with alopecia areata. Some clones in this sample may be carry-over from other donors' samples.

This chain links TRBV6-5 with TRBJ2-1, with 9 nucleotides matching TRBD2. J gave up 5 bases and V 5 bases, and 10 bases lay outside the gene matches. From germline, CDR1 is MNHEY and CDR2 SVGAGI. This CDR3 has 16 residues. The CDR3 spells CASSPWLAGLDNEQFF. The CDR3 nucleotides read TGTGCCAGCAGTCCGTGGCTAGCGGGGCTCGACAATGAGCAGTTCTTC.

J is TRBJ1-2 and V is TRBV14, with D perhaps TRBD1 (5 bases). Trimming removed 0 bases from V and 6 bases from J, with 14 bases in between. Germline CDR1 SGHDN, CDR2 FVKESK. The CDR3 loop spans 15 amino acids. The CDR3 nucleotides read TGTGCCAGCAGCCAAGAATGGGCAGGGACGGATGGCTACACCTTC. Translation: CASSQEWAGTDGYTF.

The chain is built from TRBV29-1 and TRBJ1-2, with TRBD1 matching 9 bases. Germline values: CDR1 SQVTM, CDR2 ANQGSEA. The length of the CDR3 is 13 residues. The junction had 1 base not matched to a gene; V was cut back by 4 bases and J by 1 base. The CDR3, as DNA: TGCAGCGTTGGGGGACAGGGTAACTATGGCTACACCTTC. Its translation: CSVGGQGNYGYTF.

The CDR3 loop reads CAISEAGTGRWQYF. CDR3 in DNA: TGTGCCATCAGTGAGGCGGGGACAGGGCGGTGGCAGTACTTC. The V and J genes are TRBV10-3 and TRBJ2-7; 9 bases match TRBD1. V lost 2 bases and J lost 9; bases outside the gene matches: 8. CDR3 length: 14 residues. CDR1 and CDR2 (germline): ENHRY, SYGVKD.

At least ten counts were recorded for this clonotype. The chain links TRBV28 to TRBJ2-7; D gene ambiguous. Deletions cut 1 base from V and 2 bases from J, with 12 bases between. The CDR3 contains 15 residues. Per germline, CDR1 MDHEN and CDR2 SYDVKM. The DNA of the CDR3 is TGTGCCAGCAGTTTATACAGCCACCACGCCTACGAGCAGTACTTC. Amino acid sequence: CASSLYSHHAYEQYF.

The sample holds many counts of this clonotype. V gene TRBV24-1 combines with J gene TRBJ2-2; D is perhaps TRBD1 or TRBD2 (5 bases each). This CDR3 has 16 residues. CDR1 is KGHDR, CDR2 SFDVKD, per germline. V was trimmed by 4 bases and J by 7 bases, leaving 18 bases between them. The CDR3 DNA follows: TGTGCCACCAGTGACCCTGACAGCGAGGGGTTCGGGGAGCTGTTTTTT. The encoded protein is CATSDPDSEGFGELFF.

This sequence joins TRBV19 and TRBJ1-5; D not certain. The V gene lost 8 bases and the J gene lost 2 bases, with 10 bases spanning the gap. Germline CDR1 reads LNHDA; CDR2 reads SQIVND (reference sequence). This CDR3 is 13 amino acids long. The CDR3: CASWGYGNQPQHF. CDR3 coding DNA: TGTGCCAGTTGGGGTTATGGCAATCAGCCCCAGCATTTT.

This chain uses TRBV21-1 with TRBJ1-6; TRBD1 is taken as the D call from the table, unchecked against the DNA. TRBV21-1 is designated a pseudogene. This CDR3 has 18 residues. The chain's CDR3 is CASSKEGEGRAGNSPLHF. The DNA for the CDR3 is TGTGCCAGCAGCAAAGAAGGCGAAGGCAGGGCGGGTAATTCACCCCTCCACTTT.

This clonotype was detected ten times or more. This chain uses TRBV5-1 with TRBJ2-2; D assignment may be TRBD1 or TRBD2 (5 bases each). The ends were cut back, 4 bases at V and 6 bases at J, with 13 bases in the middle. Germline values: CDR1 SGHRS, CDR2 YFSETQ. The CDR3 sequence is 14 residues long. The CDR3 bases are TGCGCCAGCAGCGAGGGACCGGCGGCCGGGGAGCTGTTTTTT. Translated, it gives CASSEGPAAGELFF. The complete variable domain, with remaining parts taken from reference TRBV5-1 and TRBJ2-2, reads KAGVTQTPRYLIKTRGQQVTLSCSPISGHRSVSWYQQTPGQGLQFLFEYFSETQRNKGNFPGRFSGRQFSNSRSEMNVSTLELGDSALYLCASSEGPAAGELFFGEGSRLTVL.

This clonotype was seen only a few times. The gene calls are TRBV5-1 and TRBJ2-5; 8 positions match TRBD1. Looked up from germline, CDR1 is SGHRS and CDR2 is YFSETQ. CDR3 length equals 15 residues. Trimming at V came to 4 bases and at J to 4 bases, leaving 9 bases not matched to a gene. CDR3 sequence: CASSEQGQVGETQYF. DNA of the CDR3: TGCGCCAGCAGCGAACAGGGACAGGTAGGAGAGACCCAGTACTTC.

The rearrangement links TRBV20-1 to TRBJ2-3; weak D call: TRBD1 (9 bases). V was cut by 2 bases and J by 14 bases, with 23 bases left in between. Germline-derived CDR1 and CDR2 are DFQATT and SNEGSKA (reference sequence). The length of the CDR3 is 14 residues. The CDR3 spells CSARSSGGDRVWYF. For the CDR3, the DNA is TGCAGTGCTAGATCGTCGGGGGGGGACAGGGTTTGGTATTTT.

The chain has TRBV4-3 and TRBJ1-1; no reliable D call. With 4 bases removed from V and 0 bases from J, the gap between germline ends came to 12 bases. CDR3 length: 15 residues. The germline V gene has CDR1 LGHNA and CDR2 YSLEER. The CDR3 DNA reads as TGCGCCAGCAGCCCCCAGACGGAGATGAACACTGAAGCTTTCTTT. Translated, it gives CASSPQTEMNTEAFF.

This clonotype has a count of ten or more. The rearrangement links TRBV11-3 to TRBJ2-2; no clear D. Germline V lookup: CDR1 SGHNT, CDR2 YENEEA. This CDR3 comprises 13 residues. V was trimmed by 0 bases and J by 4 bases, leaving 3 bases between them. CDR3: CASSLESTGELFF. CDR3 bases: TGTGCCAGCAGCTTAGAGTCCACCGGGGAGCTGTTTTTT.

This clonotype was counted between two and nine times. This rearrangement joins TRBV5-1 to TRBJ1-2; D gene uncertain. This CDR3 spans 13 amino acids. CDR1 and CDR2 (germline): SGHRS, YFSETQ. With 6 bases removed from V and 8 bases from J, the gap between germline ends came to 17 bases. CDR3 residues: CASTDPAIRGYTF. The DNA of the CDR3 is TGCGCCAGCACGGACCCCGCTATACGGGGCTACACCTTC.

This sequence joins TRBV24-1 and TRBJ1-1, with D possibly matching TRBD1 (5 bases). The CDR3 consists of 15 residues. The V end lost 9 bases, the J end lost 0 bases, and 16 bases lay between the germline ends. CDR1 and CDR2 from the germline V gene are KGHDR and SFDVKD. In nucleotides, the CDR3 is TGTGCCACCCGGACCGGGGGTTGGGTGAACACTGAAGCTTTCTTT. The encoded protein is CATRTGGWVNTEAFF.

This sequence joins TRBV7-7 and TRBJ2-2; tentative D call: TRBD1 (7 bases). Germline V lookup: CDR1 SSHAT, CDR2 FNYEAQ (reference sequence). There are 16 residues in the CDR3. Trimming stripped 5 bases from V and 0 bases from J, with 13 bases between. The CDR3 sequence is CASSQRGTANTGELFF. In nucleotides, the CDR3 is TGTGCCAGCAGCCAACGGGGGACAGCGAACACCGGGGAGCTGTTTTTT.

The V call is TRBV5-1, the J call TRBJ2-7; 10 nucleotides match TRBD2. This CDR3 has 15 residues. Unmatched junction bases numbered 5, after V lost 4 bases and J lost 1 base. Looked up from germline, CDR1 is SGHRS and CDR2 is YFSETQ. The CDR3 loop is CASSRSGGLSYEQYF. CDR3 nucleotides: TGCGCCAGCAGCCGTAGCGGGGGGCTGTCCTACGAGCAGTACTTC.

This clonotype was picked up a small number of times. This chain links TRBV29-1 with TRBJ2-3; 8 bases align to TRBD1. V lost 4 bases, J lost 4 bases, and 4 bases stayed unmatched. This CDR3 is 13 amino acids long. Germline assignment: CDR1 SQVTM and CDR2 ANQGSEA. CDR3 nucleotide sequence: TGCAGCGTTGGCTACAGGGGGGCAGATACGCAGTATTTT. It yields the protein CSVGYRGADTQYF.